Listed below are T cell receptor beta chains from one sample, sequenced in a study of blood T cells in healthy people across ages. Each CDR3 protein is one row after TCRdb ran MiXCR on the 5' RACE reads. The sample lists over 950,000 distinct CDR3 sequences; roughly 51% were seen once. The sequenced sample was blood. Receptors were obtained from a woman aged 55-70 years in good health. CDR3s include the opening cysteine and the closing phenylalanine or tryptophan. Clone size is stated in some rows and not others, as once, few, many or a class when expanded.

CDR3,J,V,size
CASSWRNSYEQYF,TRBJ2-7,TRBV5-1,few
CASSSESGTGYSYNEQFF,TRBJ2-1,TRBV28,-
CASSLVVLAGVDEQFF,TRBJ2-1,TRBV5-1,-
CASSLGPDKETQYF,TRBJ2-5,TRBV5-1,-
CASTGTSGTKSSYNELFF,TRBJ2-1,TRBV12-3/TRBV12-4,-
CASSLAAGVNEELFF,TRBJ1-4,TRBV5-1,-
CASSYWGAEGDTQYF,TRBJ2-3,TRBV6-5,few
CASTTSGTRGETQYF,TRBJ2-5,TRBV9,-
CSARGDVDYGYTF,TRBJ1-2,TRBV20-1,-
CASSDFGSYEQYF,TRBJ2-7,TRBV2,-
CASSLSGSPTDTQYF,TRBJ2-3,TRBV12-3/TRBV12-4,few
CASSLETGGDYGYTF,TRBJ1-2,TRBV7-9,-
CSVTETSTDTQYF,TRBJ2-3,TRBV29-1,-
CATSRDQSEAFF,TRBJ1-1,TRBV15,once
CASRDRVTYGYTF,TRBJ1-2,TRBV7-2,-
CASSLVSSGSRKTQYF,TRBJ2-5,TRBV27,-
CASSGAIYNEQFF,TRBJ2-1,TRBV12-3/TRBV12-4,-
CASSPDASYNEQFF,TRBJ2-1,TRBV3-1,-
CASSARLAGGFQTDTQYF,TRBJ2-3,TRBV6-1,-
CAAANGMNTGELFF,TRBJ2-2,TRBV4-2,once
CSVADWSNYGYTF,TRBJ1-2,TRBV29-1,-
CASSPRGSGGSVNTEAFF,TRBJ1-1,TRBV5-1,-
CASRVTTSSYEQYF,TRBJ2-7,TRBV5-1,-
CASSLNNEKLFF,TRBJ1-4,TRBV4-1,-
CASNPGPVRSNEQFF,TRBJ2-1,TRBV7-2,-
CATSDQGRDIQYF,TRBJ2-4,TRBV24-1,many